Given below is one TCR beta chain in context. J was trimmed by 3 bases and V by 2 bases; bases with no gene match: 9. Per germline, CDR1 MGHRA and CDR2 YSYEKL. The CDR3 length is 18 residues. Clones were sequenced by immunoSEQ multiplex PCR, and TCRdb holds only the in-frame ones, with some missing. The sample has under 200,000 clones; around 82% are singletons. These data come from a study of blood T cell repertoires in COVID-19. The J gene is TRBJ2-6, the V gene TRBV4-1; 8 nucleotides line up with TRBD1. The receptor was derived from a woman over 75 with acute or convalescent COVID-19. Sequencing was performed on peripheral blood. The CDR3 bases are TGCGCCAGCAGCCAATTCGCAGGGGGCATCAGTGGGGCCAACGTCCTGACTTTC. Its protein is CASSQFAGGISGANVLTF.